The clone carrying this T cell receptor beta chain was detected many times. Its antigen remains unknown. Germline loops: CDR1 SGHRS, CDR2 YFSETQ. V was cut by 0 bases and J by 4 bases, with 17 bases left in between. The CDR3 spans 17 residues. The source of the sample is a study of T-cell memory formation after mild COVID-19. TCRdb recomputed calls from the 5' RACE reads with MiXCR, one row per CDR3 protein. The repertoire includes some 490,000 distinct CDR3 sequences, roughly 18% of them detected once, and around 12% sits in the top ten. Study-level results: Shrinking CD4+ clones resided mostly in CM and EM, and CD8+ ones in EMRA. Second-wave clones that peaked on day 37 lacked confirmed SARS-CoV-2 specificity.

This clonotype was obtained from an adult woman who had mild COVID-19 (a few samples of this study predate the infection). Cell type and time point are not known. The specimen was PBMCs or a T cell subset sorted from them (not recorded which). V is TRBV5-1 and J is TRBJ2-1; the D is unclear. The CDR3 protein is CASSLGPQSALYNEQFF. CDR3 sequence (DNA): TGCGCCAGCAGCTTGGGGCCTCAGAGCGCCCTATACAATGAGCAGTTCTTC.